The 3 T cell receptor beta chains reported below all come from one sample, sequenced in a study of blood T cell repertoires in COVID-19. Assay: immunoSEQ multiplex PCR; the TCRdb copy retains only in-frame clones and omits some. The sample yields 110,000 to 150,000 clones, approximately 85% seen once. Sequencing was done on a sample of peripheral blood. The source is a man aged 50 or older with acute or convalescent COVID-19.

The chain joins TRBV4-1 to TRBJ2-2, with TRBD1 matching 7 bases. Germline CDR1 is MGHRA and CDR2 is YSYEKL. This CDR3 is built from 15 residues. Trimming took 4 bases from V and 5 from J; bases not matched to a gene: 7. This chain's CDR3 is CASSRGTARTGELFF. The DNA for the CDR3 is TGCGCCAGCAGCCGAGGGACAGCCCGAACCGGGGAGCTGTTTTTT.

V and J are TRBV10-3 and TRBJ1-1; unclear D gene. The CDR3 extends over 13 amino acids. V gave up 4 bases and J gave up 1 base, with 7 bases separating them. Looked up from germline, CDR1 is ENHRY and CDR2 is SYGVKD. CDR3 region: CAISGAGNTEAFF. The CDR3, as DNA: TGTGCCATCAGTGGGGCCGGGAACACTGAAGCTTTCTTT.

The CDR3 sequence is CASSRDRKVEAFF. The CDR3 DNA follows: TGTGCCAGTAGCAGGGACAGGAAGGTTGAAGCTTTCTTT. The chain combines TRBV19 with TRBJ1-1; 8 bases line up with TRBD1. The CDR3 sequence is 13 residues long. V trimming: 6 bases; J trimming: 7 bases; junction bases outside the gene matches: 7. The germline V gene has CDR1 LNHDA and CDR2 SQIVND (reference sequence).